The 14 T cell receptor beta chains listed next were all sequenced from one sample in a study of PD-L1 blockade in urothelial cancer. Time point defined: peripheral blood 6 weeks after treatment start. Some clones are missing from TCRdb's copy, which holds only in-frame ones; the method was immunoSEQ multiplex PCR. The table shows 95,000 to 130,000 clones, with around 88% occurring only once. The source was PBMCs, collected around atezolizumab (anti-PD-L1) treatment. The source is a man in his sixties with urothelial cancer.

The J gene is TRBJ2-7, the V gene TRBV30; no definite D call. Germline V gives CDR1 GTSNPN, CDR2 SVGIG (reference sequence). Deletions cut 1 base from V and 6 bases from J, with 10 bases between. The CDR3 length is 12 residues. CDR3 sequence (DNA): TGTGCCTGGAGTGGGATCAACAGCGAGCAGTACTTC. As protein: CAWSGINSEQYF.

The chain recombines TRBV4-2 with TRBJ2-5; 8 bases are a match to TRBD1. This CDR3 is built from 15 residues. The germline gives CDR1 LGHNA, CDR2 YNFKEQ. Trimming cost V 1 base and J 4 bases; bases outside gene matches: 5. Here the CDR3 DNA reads TGTGCCAGCAGCCAAGTTTCAGGGGGCGGAGAGACCCAGTACTTC. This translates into CASSQVSGGGETQYF.

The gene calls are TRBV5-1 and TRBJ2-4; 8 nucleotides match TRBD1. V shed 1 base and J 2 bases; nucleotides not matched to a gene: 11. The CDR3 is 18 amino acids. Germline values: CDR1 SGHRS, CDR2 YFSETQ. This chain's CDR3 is CASSLPGGRVGTKNIQYF. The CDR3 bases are TGCGCCAGCAGCTTGCCAGGGGGCAGAGTAGGAACCAAAAACATTCAGTACTTC. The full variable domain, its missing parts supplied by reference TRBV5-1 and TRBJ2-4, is KAGVTQTPRYLIKTRGQQVTLSCSPISGHRSVSWYQQTPGQGLQFLFEYFSETQRNKGNFPGRFSGRQFSNSRSEMNVSTLELGDSALYLCASSLPGGRVGTKNIQYFGAGTRLSVL.

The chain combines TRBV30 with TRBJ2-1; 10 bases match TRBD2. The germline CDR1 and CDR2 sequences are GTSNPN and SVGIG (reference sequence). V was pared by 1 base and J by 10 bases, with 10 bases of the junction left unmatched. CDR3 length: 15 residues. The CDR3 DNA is TGTGCCTGGAGTGAGGCAGCGGGAGGGCGGGCCGAGCAGTTCTTC. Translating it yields CAWSEAAGGRAEQFF.

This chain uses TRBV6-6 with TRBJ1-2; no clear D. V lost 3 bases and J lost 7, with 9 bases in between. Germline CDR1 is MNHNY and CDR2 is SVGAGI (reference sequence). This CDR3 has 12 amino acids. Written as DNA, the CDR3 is TGTGCCAGCAGTTATCTGGAGGGTGGCTACACCTTC. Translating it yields CASSYLEGGYTF.

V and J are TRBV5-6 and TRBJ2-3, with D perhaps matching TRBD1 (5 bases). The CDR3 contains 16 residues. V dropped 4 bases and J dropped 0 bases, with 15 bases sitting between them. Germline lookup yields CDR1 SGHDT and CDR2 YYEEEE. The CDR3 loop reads CASSPTGITSTDTQYF. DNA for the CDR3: TGTGCCAGCAGCCCAACAGGAATCACTAGCACAGATACGCAGTATTTT. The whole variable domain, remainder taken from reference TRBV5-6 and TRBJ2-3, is DAGVTQSPTHLIKTRGQQVTLRCSPKSGHDTVSWYQQALGQGPQFIFQYYEEEERQRGNFPDRFSGHQFPNYSSELNVNALLLGDSALYLCASSPTGITSTDTQYFGPGTRLTVL.

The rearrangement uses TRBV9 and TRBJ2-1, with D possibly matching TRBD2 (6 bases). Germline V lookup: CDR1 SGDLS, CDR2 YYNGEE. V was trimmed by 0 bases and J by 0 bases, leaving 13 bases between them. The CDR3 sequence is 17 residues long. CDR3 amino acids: CASSVGDSLYSYNEQFF. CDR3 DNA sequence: TGTGCCAGCAGCGTAGGGGACTCCTTATACTCCTACAATGAGCAGTTCTTC.

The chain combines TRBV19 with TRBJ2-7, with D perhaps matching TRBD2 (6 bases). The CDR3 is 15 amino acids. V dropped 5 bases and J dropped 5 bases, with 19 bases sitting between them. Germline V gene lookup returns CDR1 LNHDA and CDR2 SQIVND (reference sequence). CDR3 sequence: CASSDDSGSLDEQYF. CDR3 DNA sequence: TGTGCCAGTAGTGACGATAGCGGCTCCCTTGACGAGCAGTACTTC.

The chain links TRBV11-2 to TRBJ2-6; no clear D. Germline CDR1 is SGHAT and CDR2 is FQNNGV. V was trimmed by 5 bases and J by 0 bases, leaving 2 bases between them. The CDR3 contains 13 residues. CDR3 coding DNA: TGTGCCAGCAGCCACTCTGGGGCCAACGTCCTGACTTTC. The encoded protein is CASSHSGANVLTF.

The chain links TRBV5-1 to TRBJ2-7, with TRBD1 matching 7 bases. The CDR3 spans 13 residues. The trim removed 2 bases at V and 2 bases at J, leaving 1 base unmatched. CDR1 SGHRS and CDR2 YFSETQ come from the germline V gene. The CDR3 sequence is CASSFQGAYEQYF. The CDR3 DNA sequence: TGCGCCAGCAGCTTCCAGGGGGCCTACGAGCAGTACTTC.

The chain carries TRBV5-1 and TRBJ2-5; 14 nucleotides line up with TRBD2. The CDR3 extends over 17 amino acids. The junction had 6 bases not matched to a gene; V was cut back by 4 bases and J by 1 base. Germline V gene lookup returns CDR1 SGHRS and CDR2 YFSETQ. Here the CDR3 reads CASSTGGTSGSQETQYF. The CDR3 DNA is TGCGCCAGCAGCACCGGGGGGACTAGCGGGAGCCAAGAGACCCAGTACTTC. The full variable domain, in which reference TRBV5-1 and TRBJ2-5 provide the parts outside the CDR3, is KAGVTQTPRYLIKTRGQQVTLSCSPISGHRSVSWYQQTPGQGLQFLFEYFSETQRNKGNFPGRFSGRQFSNSRSEMNVSTLELGDSALYLCASSTGGTSGSQETQYFGPGTRLLVL.

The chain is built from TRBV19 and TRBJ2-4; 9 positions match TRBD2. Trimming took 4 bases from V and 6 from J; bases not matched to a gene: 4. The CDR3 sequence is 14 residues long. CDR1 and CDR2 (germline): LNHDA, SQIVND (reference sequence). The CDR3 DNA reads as TGTGCCAGTAGTACGAAGACTAGCGGAAACATTCAGTACTTC. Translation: CASSTKTSGNIQYF.

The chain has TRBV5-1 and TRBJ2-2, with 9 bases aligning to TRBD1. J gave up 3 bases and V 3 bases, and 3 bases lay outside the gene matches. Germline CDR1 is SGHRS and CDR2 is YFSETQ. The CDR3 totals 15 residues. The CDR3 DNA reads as TGCGCCAGCAGCTGGGGGACAGGGTACACCGGGGAGCTGTTTTTT. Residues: CASSWGTGYTGELFF.

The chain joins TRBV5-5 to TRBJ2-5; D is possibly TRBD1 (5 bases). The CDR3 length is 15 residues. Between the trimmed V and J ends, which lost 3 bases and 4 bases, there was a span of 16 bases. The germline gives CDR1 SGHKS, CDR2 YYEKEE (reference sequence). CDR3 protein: CASSSEWATGETQYF. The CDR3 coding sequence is TGTGCCAGCAGCTCCGAGTGGGCTACAGGAGAGACCCAGTACTTC.